This T cell receptor (beta chain) was captured by sequencing in a study of cytomegalovirus exposure and HLA in healthy donors. Study-wide context: Drawn from HLA-typed donors, 80 million to 100 million unique TCRs were held in an early data release.

The CDR3 is made up of 15 amino acids. Germline V gene sequence: CDR1 SGHRS, CDR2 YFSETQ. V lost 2 bases to trimming and J lost 5 bases, with 13 bases between them. This clone was counted a few times. The antigen is unknown. In the PCR, 60 Vbeta and 13 Jbeta primers were used. Profiled with immunoSEQ multiplex PCR; TCRdb holds only in-frame clones, not every one. The sample has around 72,000 clones, about 66% seen once; the top ten hold about a fifth. Study conclusions and caveats: Cytomegalovirus association was listed for around 170 TCR beta chains.

This rearrangement joins TRBV5-1 to TRBJ2-2, with a possible D match to TRBD1 (6 bases). This clonotype was obtained from a middle-aged man in good health and CMV-seropositive. Input material: PBMCs. The CDR3, as DNA: TGCGCCAGCAGCTTACAGGGACCCGAGACCGGGGAGCTGTTTTTT. This codes for CASSLQGPETGELFF.